This entry lists 11 T cell receptor beta chains sequenced from one sample in a study of blood T cell repertoires in COVID-19. Assay: immunoSEQ multiplex PCR; the TCRdb copy retains only in-frame clones and omits some. Here the sample spans 300,000 to 350,000 clones, around 90% being singletons. Input material: PBMCs or T cells enriched from blood (not recorded which). These receptors all come from a woman aged 18-35 years with acute COVID-19.

The count of this clone is one. As DNA, the CDR3 is TGTGCCAGCAGCTCTTACATTGATACGCAGTATTTT. Translation: CASSSYIDTQYF. The chain recombines TRBV12-3 or TRBV12-4 with TRBJ2-3; D unclear. V was trimmed by 6 bases and J by 6 bases, leaving 10 bases between them. This CDR3 has 12 amino acids.

The gene calls are TRBV19 and TRBJ1-1, with D uncertain. This CDR3 is built from 16 residues. Germline V CDR1 and CDR2: LNHDA, SQIVND (reference sequence). V was clipped by 2 bases and J by 1 base, with 14 bases between them. In nucleotides, the CDR3 is TGTGCCAGTAGTATATGGGCAGGTGGCTGGAACACTGAAGCTTTCTTT. This gives the protein CASSIWAGGWNTEAFF.

The chain is built from TRBV9 and TRBJ2-2; D possibly corresponds to TRBD1 (6 bases). CDR1 SGDLS and CDR2 YYNGEE come from the germline V gene. The CDR3 consists of 14 residues. V lost 3 bases and J 1 base, leaving 7 bases between the germline ends. The CDR3 bases are TGTGCCAGCAGCGAAGGGGGGAACACCGGGGAGCTGTTTTTT. This encodes CASSEGGNTGELFF.

This clone has just one count. V is TRBV24-1 and J is TRBJ2-5; D not certain. The CDR3 loop spans 15 amino acids. The V end lost 4 bases, the J end lost 5 bases, and 16 bases lay between the germline ends. Germline lookup yields CDR1 KGHDR and CDR2 SFDVKD. CDR3 sequence: CATSDPSATRETQYF. The CDR3 nucleotides read TGTGCCACCAGTGACCCGAGTGCGACCAGGGAGACCCAGTACTTC.

The V and J genes are TRBV19 and TRBJ2-1; 11 nucleotides agree with TRBD2. The CDR3 sequence is 19 residues long. Trimming removed 0 bases from V and 0 bases from J; junction bases left unmatched: 7. From germline, CDR1 is LNHDA and CDR2 SQIVND (reference sequence). CDR3 protein: CASSIDGLTSGSSYNEQFF. The CDR3 DNA reads TGTGCCAGTAGTATAGATGGGCTAACTAGCGGGAGCTCCTACAATGAGCAGTTCTTC.

This clone was picked up a small number of times. The chain links TRBV5-6 to TRBJ1-2; D is possibly TRBD1 (6 bases). This CDR3 region has 15 residues. CDR1 SGHDT and CDR2 YYEEEE come from the germline V gene. Trimming shortened V by 3 bases and J by 0 bases, and 12 bases separated the two germline ends. The DNA of the CDR3 is TGTGCCAGCAGCTCTGGGGGCAGTTCTAACTATGGCTACACCTTC. This gives the protein CASSSGGSSNYGYTF.

This chain uses TRBV11-2 with TRBJ2-3; D may be TRBD1 (5 bases). Germline V lookup: CDR1 SGHAT, CDR2 FQNNGV. V dropped 5 bases and J dropped 2 bases, with 17 bases sitting between them. The CDR3 loop spans 16 amino acids. The CDR3 sequence: CASSPRWGGYTDTQYF. CDR3 sequence (DNA): TGTGCCAGCAGCCCCCGTTGGGGCGGTTACACAGATACGCAGTATTTT.

The genes are TRBV6-5 and TRBJ2-3, with D uncertain. CDR3 length: 14 residues. CDR1 is MNHEY, CDR2 SVGAGI, per germline. Trimming left V 5 bases short and J 2 bases short, with 11 bases between. This CDR3 is CASSQRYDTDTQYF. Written as DNA, the CDR3 is TGTGCCAGCAGTCAACGGTACGACACAGATACGCAGTATTTT.

Comment on this clone: Other DNA sequences in the sample encode the same CDR3. The chain couples TRBV5-1 to TRBJ1-1; 7 nucleotides agree with TRBD1. CDR3 length: 14 amino acids. Germline V gene lookup returns CDR1 SGHRS and CDR2 YFSETQ. V lost 3 bases and J lost 1; bases outside the gene matches: 3. In nucleotides, the CDR3 is TGCGCCAGCAGCTCCGGGACAGAGAACACTGAAGCTTTCTTT. Translation: CASSSGTENTEAFF.

Here the CDR3 DNA reads TGTGCCAGCAGTTTAGCGGACGACCCAGGGGGGAGCTATGGCTACACCTTC. Translation: CASSLADDPGGSYGYTF. The rearrangement uses TRBV28 and TRBJ1-2; 7 nucleotides line up with TRBD1. CDR3 size: 17 residues. From germline, CDR1 is MDHEN and CDR2 SYDVKM. J gave up 4 bases and V 2 bases, and 13 bases lay outside the gene matches.

For the CDR3, the DNA is TGTGCCAGTAGTATAGGGTGGGCTAGCGGGGTCCGGCGGGACACAGATACGCAGTATTTT. This translates into CASSIGWASGVRRDTDTQYF. The rearrangement uses TRBV19 and TRBJ2-3; TRBD2 matches at 9 bases. This CDR3 is 20 amino acids long. The V gene end was trimmed by 1 base and the J gene end by 2 bases; junction bases not matched to a gene: 16. Germline assignment: CDR1 LNHDA and CDR2 SQIVND (reference sequence). The whole variable domain, filled in from reference TRBV19 and TRBJ2-3, reads DGGITQSPKYLFRKEGQNVTLSCEQNLNHDAMYWYRQDPGQGLRLIYYSQIVNDFQKGDIAEGYSVSREKKESFPLTVTSAQKNPTAFYLCASSIGWASGVRRDTDTQYFGPGTRLTVL.